This T cell receptor beta chain was observed in a study of blood T cell repertoires in COVID-19 (TCRdb year 2020). About the full investigation: Samples from collaborators originated in the United States, Italy and Spain and spanned both the acute and convalescent phases of COVID-19. The material from the prospective study consisted of cDNA or gDNA derived from T cells, B-cell-depleted T cells, or PBMCs. The dataset comprised deeply sampled blood TCRbeta repertoires from subjects exposed to, actively infected with, or recovered from COVID-19. The repertoires were released in a freely available public database meant as a resource for research on the immune response to SARS-CoV-2. The samples were drawn from two sources: the first 160 participants of the ongoing ImmuneRACE study, and 950 to 1,500 subjects contributed by 6 global collaborators. A de-identified subject ID, COVID-19 status, age in years and sex were almost always included in the sample metadata. Where available, HLA class I and class II types were obtained from metadata supplied by the sample provider rather than from assay-based typing.

Including cysteine and phenylalanine, the CDR3 has 13 amino acids. Only the CDR3 region is kept as DNA, spanning 39 bases read in frame from base 1. Trimming leaves V shorter by 8 bases and J shorter by 1 base, with the junction holding 5 bases beyond the gene matches. Sequences SGHVS (CDR1) and FQNEAQ (CDR2) are obtained from the germline V gene. The collaborating institutions used their own protocols to collect whole blood in K2EDTA tubes. Collaborator samples were shipped for TCRbeta analysis as frozen whole blood, isolated PBMCs, or DNA extracted from either sample type. The immunoSEQ Assay, a bias-controlled multiplex PCR, was used to amplify TCRbeta CDR3 regions from genomic DNA. Regarding the original processing steps: Nucleated cell counts per sample were estimated from amplification of reference gene primers within the assay. To quantify the absolute abundance of each unique TCRbeta CDR3 rearrangement, sequence reads were collapsed and filtered. For each sample, productive Simpson clonality was calculated as the square root of Simpson's diversity index across productive rearrangements. TCRdb's version of the immuneACCESS table is confined to in-frame rearrangements and falls short of the full clone set. An unresolved V gene accounts for under half of the shortfall where checked; the remainder is of unknown origin. V and J calls and clone size follow that table, whereas D and trimming were derived from the DNA. Present in this sample are tens of thousands of clones, around 82% of which were seen just once. Around 30% of the sample comes from the top ten.

This clone has only one observation. Its antigen specificity is not known. No much larger clone exists at a distance of one base, and base qualities are not known. Beyond this particular receptor, the publication reports: How much clinical and demographic metadata was included differed by source and by participant, and the metadata was provided uncurated.

Sequences were obtained from peripheral blood. The chain links TRBV7-8 with TRBJ2-7; 7 central nucleotides agree with TRBD1. The receptor comes from a human donor in a cohort sampled during active COVID-19. The CDR3 here reads CASEGAPSYEQYF. The nucleotide sequence reads as follows: TGTGCCAGCGAGGGGGCACCTTCCTACGAGCAGTACTTC.